Given below is one TCR beta chain in context. Its antigen is unknown. Germline loops: CDR1 SGHRS, CDR2 YFSETQ. The J segment lost 2 bases and the V segment lost 4 bases, leaving 12 bases of the junction unmatched. The length of the CDR3 is 17 residues. This entry is derived from a study of cytomegalovirus exposure and HLA in healthy donors. Unrecorded immune exposures were likely, despite nominal health at sampling. Primers: 60 Vbeta forward and 13 Jbeta reverse. Using immunoSEQ multiplex PCR, the repertoire was profiled, and TCRdb retains in-frame clones only, with some absent. The table lists over 100,000 clones, approximately 80% of them singletons. The study's findings and limits: There were some V segments, including TRBV6-2 and TRBV6-3, excluded as indistinguishable. Certain sequence variants were highly shared and formed a cluster, and this cluster was likely a sequencing artifact. Previous analysis showed most TCR beta V segments were productive about 90% or about 30% of the time.

This sequence originates from a middle-aged man in good health and CMV-seropositive. Source material: PBMCs. V is TRBV5-1 and J is TRBJ1-2; 9 bases are shared with TRBD1. As DNA, the CDR3 is TGCGCCAGCAGCCACGGGACAGGGCCTCCATCGAACTATGGCTACACCTTC. Amino acids: CASSHGTGPPSNYGYTF.